The entry that follows covers one T cell receptor beta chain sequence. Time point specified: pre-sensitization, week 0. The treatment is: therapeutic diphenylcyclopropenone sensitization with weekly scalp DPC. Alopecia patients deemed DPC-suitable, aged 18 to 70, excluding pregnancy. The sample comes from a study of human T cells and chemical hapten exposure. Overall study context: Doses of diphenylcyclopropenone went to the patients' scalps weekly throughout the approximately 22-week study. Epicutaneous patch tests delivered 0.01% DPC to the upper back, with evaluation at 6 days.

TCRdb reprocessed the RACE reads with MiXCR, giving one entry per CDR3 protein. Among under 45,000 distinct CDR3 sequences listed, 10% were seen once. The germline V gene has CDR1 DFQATT and CDR2 SNEGSKA (reference sequence). The V and J ends lost 3 bases and 3 bases, in that order; junction bases with no gene match: 8. There are 14 residues in the CDR3. This clonotype was obtained from a man aged 25 to 45 with alopecia areata. Some clones in this sample may be carry-over from other donors' samples. This material consisted of whole blood, taken in connection with sensitization to the hapten diphenylcyclopropenone (DPC). This rearrangement joins TRBV20-1 to TRBJ2-7; 7 bases are shared with TRBD2. The CDR3 DNA sequence: TGCAGTGCTAGTTACCCTAGCGGCAACTACGAGCAGTACTTC. Amino acid sequence: CSASYPSGNYEQYF.